The present T cell receptor (beta chain) was sequenced within a study of CD8+ T cells in alopecia areata. Points from the study as a whole: Many expanded lesional clones remained in scalp and blood on tofacitinib.

Worth noting for this clone: The antigen is unknown.

This sample's treatment: oral pan-JAK inhibitor, 5-10 mg twice daily. Sequencing used cDNA as its template, made by extracting RNA and reverse transcribing it. This table comes from immunoSEQ multiplex PCR, and its TCRdb copy is limited to in-frame clones, with some not included. The table shows around 300,000 clones, with approximately 60% occurring only once. This CDR3 is 15 amino acids long. V lost 2 bases, J lost 4 bases, and 11 bases lay in between. The V gene's germline CDR1 is SGHTA and CDR2 FQGTGA. The specimen comprised CD4+ T cells sorted from blood, sampled around week 54, from a patient treated with tofacitinib. This receptor was taken from a human donor with alopecia areata. The rearrangement uses TRBV7-3 and TRBJ2-2; D remains ambiguous. DNA for the CDR3: TGTGCCAGCAGCTTATGGGGTTCGAGCACCGGGGAGCTGTTTTTT. The encoded protein is CASSLWGSSTGELFF.